The present T cell receptor (beta chain) was sequenced within a study of regulatory T cells in long-lasting Graves disease. Investigators prepared the TCR beta libraries by applying iRepertoire HTBI primers and Arm-PCR of CDR3 regions. Each CDR3 protein is one row after TCRdb ran MiXCR on the multiplex PCR reads. Among 450,000 to 700,000 distinct CDR3 sequences listed, approximately 13% were seen once. Trimming left V 3 bases short and J 3 bases short, with 15 bases between. Germline CDR1 is SGHAT and CDR2 is FQNNGV. The CDR3 has 15 residues. Time point denoted: newly diagnosed GD, antithyroid drugs for less than 3 months. PBMC-extracted RNA yielded the TCR library. American Thyroid Association guidelines served as the basis for diagnosing Graves' disease. This clonotype was observed at least ten times. The data also belong to a second study, concerning T cells in Graves' hyperthyroidism and ophthalmopathy.

Here the sequenced sample was peripheral blood mononuclear cells (PBMCs), taken at new diagnosis, from a patient treated with antithyroid drugs. The clonotype was recovered from a man aged 25-45 years with Graves disease. The chain is built from TRBV11-2 and TRBJ2-7, with D possibly being TRBD1 or TRBD2 (6 bases each). This chain's CDR3 is CASSLGGAEVYEQYF. The CDR3 DNA sequence: TGTGCCAGCAGCTTGGGGGGCGCCGAAGTCTACGAGCAGTACTTC.